This note documents a single T cell receptor (beta chain) sequence. Antigen unknown. This entry comes from a study of shared clonotypes between healthy human individuals. General observations from the study: All-four-donor shared clonotypes had higher generation probabilities than non-shared clonotypes did. Only blood was sampled, and tissue TCR repertoires likely differ from blood ones. Clonotypes that were shared across a handful of donors made up around 4.6% of naive CD4 clonotypes.

Only in-frame clones appear in the TCRdb table, and some are missing; sequencing was by immunoSEQ multiplex PCR. Of hundreds of thousands of clones listed, about 78% are singletons. After removal of 5 bases from V and 6 bases from J, the junction contained 12 bases not matched to a gene. CDR1 SGHNT and CDR2 YYREEE come from the germline V gene (reference sequence). The length of the CDR3 is 15 residues. Sequenced input: memory CD4+ T cells sorted from blood. The subset denotes: CD45RA-negative fraction. The TCR originated in a woman in her twenties or thirties in good health. The chain joins TRBV5-4 to TRBJ2-3, with 7 bases that match TRBD1. CDR3: CASSSPTGSRDTQYF. The CDR3 nucleotides read TGTGCCAGCAGTTCCCCGACAGGGAGTAGGGATACGCAGTATTTT. Full variable domain (missing parts from reference TRBV5-4 and TRBJ2-3): ETGVTQSPTHLIKTRGQQVTLRCSSQSGHNTVSWYQQALGQGPQFIFQYYREEENGRGNFPPRFSGLQFPNYSSELNVNALELDDSALYLCASSSPTGSRDTQYFGPGTRLTVL.